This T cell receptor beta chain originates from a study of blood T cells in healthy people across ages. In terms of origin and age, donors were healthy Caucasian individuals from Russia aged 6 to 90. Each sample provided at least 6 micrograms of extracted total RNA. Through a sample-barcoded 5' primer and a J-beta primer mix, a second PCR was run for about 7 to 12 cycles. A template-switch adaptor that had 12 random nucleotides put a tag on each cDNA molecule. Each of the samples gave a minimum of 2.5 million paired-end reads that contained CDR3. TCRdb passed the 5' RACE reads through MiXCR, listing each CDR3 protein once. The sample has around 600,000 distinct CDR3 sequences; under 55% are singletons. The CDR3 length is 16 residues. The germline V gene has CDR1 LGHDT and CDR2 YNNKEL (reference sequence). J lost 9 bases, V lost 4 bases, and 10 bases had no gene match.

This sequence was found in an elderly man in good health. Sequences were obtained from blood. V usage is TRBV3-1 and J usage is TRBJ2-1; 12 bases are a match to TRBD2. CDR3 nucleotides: TGTGCCAGCAGCCTCTTAGGACTAGCGGGGTTTAGTGAGCAGTTCTTC. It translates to CASSLLGLAGFSEQFF.